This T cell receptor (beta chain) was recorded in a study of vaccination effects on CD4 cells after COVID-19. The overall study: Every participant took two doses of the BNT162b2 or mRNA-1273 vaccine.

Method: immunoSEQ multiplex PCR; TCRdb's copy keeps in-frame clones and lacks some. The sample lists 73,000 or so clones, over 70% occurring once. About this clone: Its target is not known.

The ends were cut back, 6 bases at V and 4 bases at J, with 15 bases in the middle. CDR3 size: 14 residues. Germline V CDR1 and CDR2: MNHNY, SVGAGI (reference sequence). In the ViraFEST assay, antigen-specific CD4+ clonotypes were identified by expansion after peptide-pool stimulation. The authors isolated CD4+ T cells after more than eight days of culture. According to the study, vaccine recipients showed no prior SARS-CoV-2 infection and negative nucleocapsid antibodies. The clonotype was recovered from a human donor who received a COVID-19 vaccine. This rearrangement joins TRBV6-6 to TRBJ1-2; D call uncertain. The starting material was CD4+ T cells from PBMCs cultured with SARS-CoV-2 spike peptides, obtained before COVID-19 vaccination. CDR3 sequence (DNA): TGTGCCAGCAGCCGGGCGGAGCCGATCTATGGCTACACCTTC. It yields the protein CASSRAEPIYGYTF.